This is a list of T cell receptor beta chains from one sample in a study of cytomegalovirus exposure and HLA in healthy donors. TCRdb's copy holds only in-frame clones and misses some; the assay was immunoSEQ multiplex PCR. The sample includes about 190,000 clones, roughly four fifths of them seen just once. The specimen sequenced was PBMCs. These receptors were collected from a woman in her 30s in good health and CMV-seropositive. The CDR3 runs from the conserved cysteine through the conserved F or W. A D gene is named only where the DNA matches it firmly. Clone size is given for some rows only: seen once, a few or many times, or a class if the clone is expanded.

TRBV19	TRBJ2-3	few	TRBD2	CASSPRLAGVGDTQYF	TGTGCCAGTAGTCCCAGACTAGCGGGAGTAGGGGATACGCAGTATTTT
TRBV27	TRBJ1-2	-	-	CASSLAGEDGYTF	TGTGCCAGCAGTTTAGCAGGGGAAGACGGCTACACCTTC
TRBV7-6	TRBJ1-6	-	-	CASSDRVPNSPLHF	TGTGCCAGCAGCGACCGGGTCCCTAATTCACCCCTCCACTTT
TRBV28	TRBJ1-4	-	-	CASSLKSGGREKLFF	TGTGCCAGCAGTTTAAAGTCGGGGGGCCGGGAAAAACTGTTTTTT
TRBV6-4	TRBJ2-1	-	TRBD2	CASSVLGLAGANEQFF	TGTGCCAGCAGTGTGCTGGGACTAGCGGGAGCAAATGAGCAGTTCTTC
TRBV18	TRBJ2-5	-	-	CASFLRVGETQYF	TGTGCCAGCTTTCTGCGGGTCGGAGAGACCCAGTACTTC
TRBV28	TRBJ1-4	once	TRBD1	CASSFTGTGVEKLFF	TGTGCCAGCAGTTTCACCGGGACAGGGGTTGAAAAACTGTTTTTT
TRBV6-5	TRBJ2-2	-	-	CASRRGGELFF	TGTGCCAGCAGGCGGGGCGGGGAGCTGTTTTTT
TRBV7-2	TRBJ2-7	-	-	CASSLKVTLGAAYEQYF	TGTGCCAGCAGCTTAAAAGTAACGTTAGGGGCGGCCTACGAGCAGTACTTC
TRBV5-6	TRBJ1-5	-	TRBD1	CASSIQGVQQPQHF	TGTGCCAGCAGCATACAGGGGGTACAGCAGCCCCAGCATTTT
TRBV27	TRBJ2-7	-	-	CASSHAQGAYEQYF	TGTGCCAGCAGTCACGCCCAAGGGGCCTACGAGCAGTACTTC
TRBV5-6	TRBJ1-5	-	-	CASSSRVTGQPQHF	TGTGCCAGCAGCTCCCGGGTCACCGGTCAGCCCCAGCATTTT
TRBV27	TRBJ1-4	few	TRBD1	CASSAQGRGEKLFF	TGTGCCAGCAGCGCACAGGGGCGCGGCGAAAAACTGTTTTTT
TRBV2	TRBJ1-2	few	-	CAKGNYGYTF	TGTGCCAAGGGGAACTATGGCTACACCTTC
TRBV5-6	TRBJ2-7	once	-	CASSFGVVTYEQYF	TGTGCCAGCAGCTTCGGGGTGGTCACCTACGAGCAGTACTTC
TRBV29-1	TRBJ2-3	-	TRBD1	CSVSGGRGTDTQYF	TGCAGCGTCTCAGGGGGTCGGGGCACAGATACGCAGTATTTT
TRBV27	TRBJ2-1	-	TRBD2	CASSFAGAYNEQFF	TGTGCCAGCAGTTTTGCGGGAGCCTACAATGAGCAGTTCTTC
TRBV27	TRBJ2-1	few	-	CASSETTSIRSPEQFF	TGTGCCAGCAGTGAGACCACTAGCATCAGGTCCCCTGAGCAGTTCTTC
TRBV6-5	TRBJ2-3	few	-	CASSSPREGHTQYF	TGTGCCAGCAGTTCCCCACGAGAGGGCCATACGCAGTATTTT
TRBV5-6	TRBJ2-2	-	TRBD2	CASSFGGGNTGELFF	TGTGCCAGCAGCTTCGGGGGGGGCAACACCGGGGAGCTGTTTTTT
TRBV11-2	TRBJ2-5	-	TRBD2	CASGGGGETQYF	TGTGCCAGCGGAGGCGGGGGAGAGACCCAGTACTTC
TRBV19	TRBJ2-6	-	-	CASSTGPGANVLTF	TGTGCCAGTAGTACAGGGCCTGGGGCCAACGTCCTGACTTTC
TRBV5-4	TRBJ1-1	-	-	CASRWGGANTEAFF	TGTGCCAGCAGGTGGGGGGGCGCGAACACTGAAGCTTTCTTT
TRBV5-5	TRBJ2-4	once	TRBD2	CASSLIAGVVNIQYF	TGTGCCAGCAGCTTAATAGCGGGAGTCGTAAACATTCAGTACTTC
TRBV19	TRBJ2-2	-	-	CASSPGLTPAGGELFF	TGTGCCAGTAGTCCCGGACTTACCCCCGCCGGGGGGGAGCTGTTTTTT
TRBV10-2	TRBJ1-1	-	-	CASSEGSRDAFF	TGCGCCAGCAGTGAGGGGTCCAGGGATGCTTTCTTT
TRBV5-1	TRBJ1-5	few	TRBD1	CASSPGTGANQPQHF	TGCGCCAGCAGCCCCGGGACAGGGGCCAATCAGCCCCAGCATTTT
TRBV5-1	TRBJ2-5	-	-	CASADGGRWQYF	TGCGCCAGCGCGGACGGGGGTCGATGGCAGTACTTC
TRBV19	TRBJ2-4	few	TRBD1	CAIEGAGNIQYF	TGTGCCATTGAGGGGGCTGGAAACATTCAGTACTTC
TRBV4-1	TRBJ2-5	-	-	CASSQRDYTRARETQYF	TGCGCCAGCAGCCAGAGGGATTATACACGCGCACGGGAGACCCAGTACTTC
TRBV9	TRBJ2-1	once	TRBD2	CASSVGLAETYNEQFF	TGTGCCAGCAGCGTAGGTCTAGCGGAGACTTACAATGAGCAGTTCTTC
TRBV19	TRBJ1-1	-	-	CASYTGNTEAFF	TGTGCCAGCTACACGGGGAACACTGAAGCTTTCTTT
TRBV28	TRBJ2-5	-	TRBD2	CASRPSGLAGETQYF	TGTGCCAGCAGACCATCCGGACTAGCGGGAGAGACCCAGTACTTC
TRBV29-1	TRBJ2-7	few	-	CSVEDGTSEQYF	TGCAGCGTTGAAGACGGGACATCCGAGCAGTACTTC
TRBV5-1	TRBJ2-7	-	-	CASSLDPELAYEQYF	TGCGCCAGCAGCTTGGATCCGGAACTAGCCTACGAGCAGTACTTC
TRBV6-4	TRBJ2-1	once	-	CASSLGNEQFF	TGTGCCAGCAGCCTCGGCAATGAGCAGTTCTTC
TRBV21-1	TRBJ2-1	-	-	CASSKGTSGIFNEQFF	TGTGCCAGCAGCAAGGGGACTAGCGGGATTTTCAATGAGCAGTTCTTC
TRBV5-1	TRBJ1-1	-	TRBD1	CASSLYQGGTEAFF	TGCGCCAGCAGCTTATACCAGGGGGGTACTGAAGCTTTCTTT
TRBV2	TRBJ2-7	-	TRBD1	CASLRDRGLIAYEQYF	TGTGCCAGCTTGCGGGACAGGGGGCTTATCGCCTACGAGCAGTACTTC
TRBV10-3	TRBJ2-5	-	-	CAISESVTEQYF	TGTGCCATCAGTGAGAGTGTGACTGAGCAGTACTTC
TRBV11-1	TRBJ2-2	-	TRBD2	CASSFRTSDTGELFF	TGTGCCAGCAGCTTCCGGACTAGTGACACCGGGGAGCTGTTTTTT
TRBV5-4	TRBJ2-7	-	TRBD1	CASSLGGGSSYEQYF	TGTGCCAGCAGCTTGGGAGGGGGCAGCTCCTACGAGCAGTACTTC
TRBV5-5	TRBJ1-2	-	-	CASSSRLRYTF	TGTGCCAGCAGCTCCAGGCTCCGCTACACCTTC
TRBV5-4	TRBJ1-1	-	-	CASSSNDRTNTEAFF	TGTGCCAGCAGCTCCAATGACAGGACGAACACTGAAGCTTTCTTT
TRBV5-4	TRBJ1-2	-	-	CASSLDLTQLYGYTF	TGTGCCAGCAGCTTGGATTTGACACAACTCTATGGCTACACCTTC
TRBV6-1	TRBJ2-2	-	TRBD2	CASSDGLAPGELFF	TGTGCCAGCAGCGATGGACTAGCCCCCGGGGAGCTGTTTTTT
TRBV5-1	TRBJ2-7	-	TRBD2	CASSLNPGGGEQYF	TGCGCCAGCAGCTTGAACCCGGGGGGGGGCGAGCAGTACTTC
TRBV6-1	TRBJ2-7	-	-	CASSFAGLSYEQYF	TGTGCCAGCAGTTTCGCAGGCCTCTCCTACGAGCAGTACTTC
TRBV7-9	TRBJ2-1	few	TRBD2	CASSPTGLAGDEQFF	TGTGCCAGCAGCCCTACGGGACTAGCTGGGGATGAGCAGTTCTTC
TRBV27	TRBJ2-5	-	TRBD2	CASSLVRLAETQYF	TGTGCCAGCAGTTTGGTACGACTAGCGGAGACCCAGTACTTC
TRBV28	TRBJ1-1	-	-	CASSRDTHGAFF	TGTGCCAGCAGTAGGGACACCCACGGAGCTTTCTTT
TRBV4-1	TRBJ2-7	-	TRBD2	CASSQGAGAYEQYF	TGCGCCAGCAGCCAAGGGGCGGGAGCCTACGAGCAGTACTTC
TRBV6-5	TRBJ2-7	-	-	CASSYAGQNYEQCF	TGTGCCAGCAGTTACGCCGGACAGAACTACGAGCAGTGCTTC
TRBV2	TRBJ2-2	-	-	CASSEASVTGELFF	TGTGCCAGCAGTGAAGCGTCGGTCACCGGGGAGCTGTTTTTT